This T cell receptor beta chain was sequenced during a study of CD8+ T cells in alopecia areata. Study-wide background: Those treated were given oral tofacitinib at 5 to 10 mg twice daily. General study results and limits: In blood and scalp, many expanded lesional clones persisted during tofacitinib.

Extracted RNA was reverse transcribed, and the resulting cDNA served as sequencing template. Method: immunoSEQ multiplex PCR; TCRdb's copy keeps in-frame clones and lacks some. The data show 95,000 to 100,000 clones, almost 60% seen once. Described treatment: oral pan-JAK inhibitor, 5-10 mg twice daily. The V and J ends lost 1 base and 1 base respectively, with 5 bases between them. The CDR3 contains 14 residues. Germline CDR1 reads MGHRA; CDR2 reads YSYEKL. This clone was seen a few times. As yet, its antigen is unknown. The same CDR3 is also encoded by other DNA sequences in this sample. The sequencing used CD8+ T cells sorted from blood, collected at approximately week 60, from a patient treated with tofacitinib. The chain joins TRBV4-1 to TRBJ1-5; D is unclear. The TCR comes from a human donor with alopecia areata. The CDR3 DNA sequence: TGCGCCAGCAGCCAAGGGGGAAGCAATCAGCCCCAGCATTTT. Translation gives CASSQGGSNQPQHF.